This T cell receptor beta chain was recovered during a study of T-cell reconstitution after alpha-beta-depleted transplantation in children. Unique molecular identifiers were built into the TCRbeta library. TCRdb re-derived calls from the PCR reads in MiXCR, one entry per CDR3 protein. The top ten hold more than 5.5% of the sample, which has a few hundred thousand distinct CDR3 sequences, 12% seen once. This clonotype was observed a few times. The sample in question was PBMCs from the stem cell graft donor, obtained from the stem cell graft. The clonotype comes from a human donor who donated a stem cell graft to a child with combined immunodeficiency.

The CDR3 coding sequence is TGTGCCAGCAGCCTTCAGGGACAGGTCTCCTACGAGCAGTACTTC. Protein sequence: CASSLQGQVSYEQYF. The chain has TRBV7-2 and TRBJ2-7; 8 bases are a match to TRBD1. The ends lost 5 bases at V and 0 bases at J; junction bases unmatched: 6. The CDR3 extends over 15 amino acids. In germline, CDR1 is SGHTA, CDR2 FQGNSA.